This passage covers 9 T cell receptor beta chains from one sample sequenced in a study of HIV-infected patients and healthy controls. Reverse transcription used 450 to 500 ng RNA and constant-region primers for alpha and beta. Using multiplexing indices, alpha and beta chain libraries were generated apart by chain-specific third strand synthesis. TCRdb re-called the 5' RACE reads with MiXCR, one entry per CDR3 protein. Of about 10,000 distinct CDR3 sequences in the sample, over 4.5% were seen once. No cell fractionation was done, so the repertoire covers all unsorted peripheral blood T cells. The sequenced sample was blood, obtained before antiretroviral therapy. The origin of the receptors is an adult with HIV infection.

This clonotype was observed many times. This sequence joins TRBV10-3 and TRBJ2-2; 7 bases fit TRBD1. Germline CDR1 ENHRY, CDR2 SYGVKD. Trimming at V came to 3 bases and at J to 6 bases, leaving 7 bases not matched to a gene. The CDR3 spans 15 residues. CDR3 in amino acids: CAISDGQVGAGELFF. CDR3 nucleotides: TGTGCCATCAGTGATGGACAGGTCGGGGCCGGGGAGCTGTTTTTT.

V usage is TRBV7-2 and J usage is TRBJ2-7; 9 bases are shared with TRBD1. Germline lookup yields CDR1 SGHTA and CDR2 FQGNSA. The CDR3 is made up of 15 amino acids. V was clipped by 5 bases and J by 6 bases; unmatched bases: 11. The CDR3 is CASSPTRDRVAEQYF. The CDR3, as DNA: TGTGCCAGCAGCCCCACAAGGGACAGGGTCGCCGAGCAGTACTTC.

The table lists this clonotype with many counts. The chain recombines TRBV12-3 or TRBV12-4 with TRBJ1-2; 9 bases match TRBD1. The CDR3 totals 13 residues. The V segment lost 6 bases and the J segment 8 bases; nucleotides outside the gene matches: 7. CDR3 in DNA: TGTGCCAGCAGGCCCGGGACAGGGTGGGGCTACACCTTC. This gives the protein CASRPGTGWGYTF.

This clonotype was seen repeatedly, ten times or more. The chain links TRBV6-5 to TRBJ2-3; D gene unclear. Trimming cost V 4 bases and J 1 base, with 12 bases left between them. The germline gives CDR1 MNHEY, CDR2 SVGAGI. This CDR3 has 15 residues. This chain's CDR3 is CASSSSSIGTDTQYF. The CDR3 DNA sequence: TGTGCCAGCAGTTCCAGTTCCATTGGCACAGATACGCAGTATTTT.

In its sample, this clonotype was seen many times. The chain joins TRBV19 to TRBJ1-2; D is ambiguous. Trimming stripped 11 bases from V and 3 bases from J, with 10 bases between. The CDR3 is made up of 11 amino acids. Germline V gene sequence: CDR1 LNHDA, CDR2 SQIVND (reference sequence). The CDR3 sequence is CAGGSYYGYTF. CDR3 DNA: TGTGCCGGAGGCAGTTACTATGGCTACACCTTC.

This clonotype appeared many times. V and J are TRBV6-5 and TRBJ1-1; possible D gene TRBD1, 5 bases. The CDR3 totals 14 residues. Germline-derived CDR1 and CDR2 are MNHEY and SVGAGI. V shed 2 bases and J shed 8 bases, with 15 bases lying between them. The CDR3 coding sequence is TGTGCCAGCAGTTACACGGGACCAGCTGAGGAAGCTTTCTTT. Amino acid sequence: CASSYTGPAEEAFF.

This clonotype was observed many times. The CDR3 region is CSGGGNTEAFF. The CDR3 bases are TGCAGTGGGGGTGGGAACACTGAAGCTTTCTTT. J is TRBJ1-1 and V is TRBV20-1; no firm D call. Trimming removed 7 bases from V and 1 base from J, with 7 bases in between. CDR1 and CDR2 (germline): DFQATT, SNEGSKA (reference sequence). The CDR3 spans 11 residues.

The chain has TRBV7-8 and TRBJ2-1; no firm D call. The CDR3 has 14 amino acids. Germline CDR1 is SGHVS and CDR2 is FQNEAQ. Trimming cost V 0 bases and J 5 bases, with 8 bases left between them. The CDR3 spells CASSLAPLNNEQFF. DNA for the CDR3: TGTGCCAGCAGCTTAGCGCCACTAAACAATGAGCAGTTCTTC. Filled out from reference TRBV7-8 and TRBJ2-1, the complete variable domain reads GAGVSQSPRYKVAKRGQDVALRCDPISGHVSLFWYQQALGQGPEFLTYFQNEAQLDKSGLPSDRFFAERPEGSVSTLKIQRTQQEDSAVYLCASSLAPLNNEQFFGPGTRLTVL.

This clonotype showed up many times. The genes are TRBV6-6 and TRBJ2-7; 10 bases line up with TRBD1. Unmatched junction bases numbered 6, after V lost 6 bases and J lost 7 bases. The CDR3 extends over 13 amino acids. CDR1 and CDR2 (germline): MNHNY, SVGAGI (reference sequence). CDR3 bases: TGTGCCAGCAGCCCGACAGGGGGCTGGGAGCAGTACTTC. Protein product: CASSPTGGWEQYF.